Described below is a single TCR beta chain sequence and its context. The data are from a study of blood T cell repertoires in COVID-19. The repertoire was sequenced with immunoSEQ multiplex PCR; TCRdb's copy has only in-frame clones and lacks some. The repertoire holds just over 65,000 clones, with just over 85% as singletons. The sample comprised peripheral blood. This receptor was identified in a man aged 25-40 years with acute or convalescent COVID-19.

Here the CDR3 DNA reads TGCGCCAGCAGCCAAGAAACTAGCGGGGGGTACAATGAGCAGTTCTTC. Protein: CASSQETSGGYNEQFF. The rearrangement links TRBV4-3 to TRBJ2-1; 12 bases agree with TRBD2. Germline CDR1 is LGHNA and CDR2 is YSLEER. The CDR3 loop spans 16 amino acids. The ends lost 0 bases at V and 4 bases at J; junction bases unmatched: 1.